This T cell receptor beta chain was sequenced in a study of CD8 T cells in ankylosing spondylitis. Library preparation for TCR beta used quantitative 5'-RACE with molecular barcodes. TCRdb used MiXCR to reprocess the 5' RACE reads, holding one entry per CDR3 protein. Among a few hundred thousand distinct CDR3 sequences listed, about a fifth were seen once. General study findings and limits: Ankylosing spondylitis blood seemed to carry a telltale TCR beta motif made of about 8 highly homologous variants. Disease-associated clones were reportedly significantly overrepresented in matched ankylosing spondylitis synovial fluid.

The germline V gene encodes CDR1 SGHRS and CDR2 YFSETQ. This CDR3 region has 15 residues. The ends lost 7 bases at V and 3 bases at J; junction bases unmatched: 5. This clonotype came up a few times. Antigen specificity is unknown. The source of this sequence is a male donor with ankylosing spondylitis. The chain is built from TRBV5-1 and TRBJ2-3; 13 bases agree with TRBD2. The sample was blood, either unsorted or a sorted T cell fraction (not recorded which). This CDR3 reads CASGLTSGRTDTQYF. For the CDR3, the DNA is TGCGCCAGCGGCCTGACTAGCGGGAGGACAGATACGCAGTATTTT.